One and the same sample provided the 27 T cell receptor beta chains below, sequenced in a study of T cell repertoires in cytomegalovirus infection. Antigens for these TCRs are unknown. From the reads, TCRdb called clonotypes with MiXCR, one entry per CDR3 protein. The repertoire includes about 500,000 distinct CDR3 sequences, about 33% of them detected once, and roughly 15% sits in the top ten. The specimen was cultured PBMCs, collected from culture after CMV antigen stimulation. These receptor sequences come from a human donor in good health (CMV status not recorded). Some clones in this sample may be carry-over from other donors' samples.

A single count supports this clonotype. The DNA for the CDR3 is TGTGCCTGGAGTGTACGGCAGGCGGGAGGCTACACCTTC. Its translation: CAWSVRQAGGYTF. The V and J genes are TRBV30 and TRBJ1-2; D call uncertain. V was cut by 0 bases and J by 8 bases, with 13 bases left in between. Germline CDR1 GTSNPN, CDR2 SVGIG (reference sequence). There are 13 residues in the CDR3.

The chain links TRBV7-9 to TRBJ1-1; D call uncertain. The CDR3 covers 15 residues. The germline V and J ends were trimmed by 4 bases and 5 bases, with 17 bases remaining between them. Per germline, CDR1 SEHNR and CDR2 FQNEAQ (reference sequence). CDR3 region: CASSSLNGEGTEAFF. The DNA for the CDR3 is TGTGCCAGCAGCTCCCTTAACGGGGAGGGTACTGAAGCTTTCTTT.

The chain joins TRBV10-3 to TRBJ1-4, with a possible D match to TRBD1 (5 bases). Trimming shortened V by 1 base and J by 4 bases, and 13 bases separated the two germline ends. CDR1 is ENHRY, CDR2 SYGVKD, per germline. The CDR3 spans 16 residues. In nucleotides, the CDR3 is TGTGCCATCAGTGAGTTAGGGGCCGGATATAATGAAAAACTGTTTTTT. Protein product: CAISELGAGYNEKLFF.

This clonotype was seen once. The rearrangement joins TRBV14 to TRBJ2-1; no definite D call. Trimming pared 3 bases from V and 9 bases from J, leaving 12 bases between. Germline lookup yields CDR1 SGHDN and CDR2 FVKESK. This CDR3 region has 13 residues. The chain's CDR3 is CASSHDGGSEQFF. The DNA for the CDR3 is TGTGCCAGCAGCCACGATGGCGGCTCTGAGCAGTTCTTC.

V gene TRBV7-2 combines with J gene TRBJ2-3, with 7 bases fitting TRBD2. The V gene end was trimmed by 0 bases and the J gene end by 6 bases; junction bases not matched to a gene: 6. The V gene's germline CDR1 is SGHTA and CDR2 FQGNSA. This CDR3 region has 15 residues. CDR3 DNA sequence: TGTGCCAGCAGCTTAGCCCTAGCGGAGGGGGATACGCAGTATTTT. Its translation: CASSLALAEGDTQYF.

There are a few counts of this clonotype. The chain has TRBV19 and TRBJ2-7; 10 bases fit TRBD1. Trimming cost V 4 bases and J 3 bases; bases outside gene matches: 3. This CDR3 has 14 amino acids. CDR1 and CDR2 from the germline V gene are LNHDA and SQIVND (reference sequence). The CDR3 DNA sequence: TGTGCCAGTAGTAGGACAGGGGGGGACTACGAGCAGTACGTC. Translating gives CASSRTGGDYEQYV.

The rearrangement uses TRBV10-2 and TRBJ2-7; TRBD1 is a possible D gene (6 bases). The germline gives CDR1 WSHSY, CDR2 SAAADI. The CDR3 has 12 amino acids. Trimming shortened V by 5 bases and J by 5 bases, and 10 bases separated the two germline ends. The CDR3 DNA is TGCGCCAGCAGTTCACAGGGCCACGAGCAGTACGTC. The encoded protein is CASSSQGHEQYV.

The chain uses TRBV29-1 and TRBJ2-2; 15 bases are a match to TRBD2. The CDR3 is 17 amino acids. V shed 0 bases and J 6 bases; nucleotides not matched to a gene: 5. Germline loops: CDR1 SQVTM, CDR2 ANQGSEA. Here the CDR3 DNA reads TGCAGCGTTGAAGATCGGACTAGCGGGAGGGTATCCGGGGAGCTGTTTTTT. It yields the protein CSVEDRTSGRVSGELFF.

V gene TRBV11-2 combines with J gene TRBJ2-5; possibly TRBD1 or TRBD2 for D (5 bases each). The germline gives CDR1 SGHAT, CDR2 FQNNGV. The CDR3 runs to 15 residues. Trimming stripped 1 base from V and 1 base from J, with 10 bases between. CDR3 region: CASSLARGPQETQYF. Written as DNA, the CDR3 is TGTGCCAGCAGCTTAGCGAGGGGCCCCCAAGAGACCCAGTACTTC. The variable domain in full, with the rest retrieved from reference TRBV11-2 and TRBJ2-5, is EAGVAQSPRYKIIEKRQSVAFWCNPISGHATLYWYQQILGQGPKLLIQFQNNGVVDDSQLPKDRFSAERLKGVDSTLKIQPAKLEDSAVYLCASSLARGPQETQYFGPGTRLLVL.

This clonotype was counted at least ten times. The V gene is TRBV7-8, the J gene TRBJ1-6; maybe TRBD1 (5 bases). The CDR3 has 15 amino acids. Per germline, CDR1 SGHVS and CDR2 FQNEAQ. Trimming removed 3 bases at V and 8 bases at J, with 14 bases between. CDR3 sequence (DNA): TGTGCCAGCAGCTTGGGTACAAGGGGACATTCACCCCTCCACTTT. It yields the protein CASSLGTRGHSPLHF.

V usage is TRBV5-6 and J usage is TRBJ1-2; D possibly corresponds to TRBD1 (5 bases). The CDR3 is 14 residues long. The ends were cut back, 5 bases at V and 2 bases at J, with 13 bases in the middle. CDR1 and CDR2 (germline): SGHDT, YYEEEE. CDR3 protein: CASRPTGGNYGYTF. DNA of the CDR3: TGTGCCAGCAGACCTACTGGGGGGAACTATGGCTACACCTTC.

The chain carries TRBV12-3 or TRBV12-4 and TRBJ1-5, with 7 bases lining up with TRBD1. The V and J ends lost 6 bases and 6 bases, in that order; junction bases with no gene match: 11. This CDR3 has 15 amino acids. CDR3: CASSVHRGLGQPQHF. CDR3 in DNA: TGTGCCAGCAGCGTCCATAGGGGGCTCGGTCAGCCCCAGCATTTT.

The chain links TRBV29-1 to TRBJ1-3; D gene ambiguous. CDR3 length: 13 amino acids. V was shortened by 3 bases and J by 2 bases, with 8 bases between the two germline ends. Germline assignment: CDR1 SQVTM and CDR2 ANQGSEA. CDR3 coding DNA: TGCAGCGTTGAGGGAGTAGCTGGAAACACCATATATTTT. Residues: CSVEGVAGNTIYF.

The sample holds many counts of this clonotype. The gene calls are TRBV6-1 and TRBJ1-5; D is perhaps TRBD1 (5 bases). Germline assignment: CDR1 MNHNS and CDR2 SASEGT. Trimming shortened V by 3 bases and J by 8 bases, and 14 bases separated the two germline ends. The CDR3 has 14 residues. In nucleotides, the CDR3 is TGTGCCAGCAGTGAGACAGCCTTAGAGAAGCCCCAGCATTTT. Translated, it gives CASSETALEKPQHF.

This clonotype was observed a handful of times. J is TRBJ1-2 and V is TRBV4-1; D is unclear. The CDR3 spans 13 residues. Looked up from germline, CDR1 is MGHRA and CDR2 is YSYEKL. Deletions cut 0 bases from V and 5 bases from J, with 7 bases between. The chain's CDR3 is CASSQDGRYGYTF. CDR3 sequence (DNA): TGCGCCAGCAGCCAAGACGGGCGGTATGGCTACACCTTC.

This rearrangement joins TRBV9 to TRBJ2-1; the D call may be TRBD1 or TRBD2 (5 bases each). The CDR3 is made up of 12 amino acids. Trimming removed 2 bases from V and 9 bases from J, with 9 bases in between. Germline lookup yields CDR1 SGDLS and CDR2 YYNGEE. CDR3 sequence (DNA): TGTGCCAGCAGCGTGGGGGATGGTGAGCAGTTCTTC. Translated: CASSVGDGEQFF.

This clonotype was counted many times. The chain joins TRBV7-2 to TRBJ2-1; D uncertain. The CDR3 runs to 13 residues. The ends were cut back, 6 bases at V and 9 bases at J, with 15 bases in the middle. In germline, CDR1 is SGHTA, CDR2 FQGNSA. CDR3 amino acids: CASSKVMTGEQFF. In nucleotides, the CDR3 is TGTGCCAGCAGTAAAGTAATGACTGGTGAGCAGTTCTTC.

This clonotype was picked up a small number of times. This chain links TRBV6-1 with TRBJ2-7, with 8 bases identical to TRBD1. The CDR3 covers 14 residues. The ends lost 11 bases at V and 7 bases at J; junction bases unmatched: 16. The V gene's germline CDR1 is MNHNS and CDR2 SASEGT. As DNA, the CDR3 is TGTGCCGGCGCCCAGAGACAGGGGATTGGGGAGCAGTACTTC. Amino acid sequence: CAGAQRQGIGEQYF.

The CDR3 DNA reads TGTGCCAGCAGCCTGGGACTTAGGGCGAACAATGAGCAGTTCTTC. Protein product: CASSLGLRANNEQFF. The chain recombines TRBV5-8 with TRBJ2-1; a weak D match, TRBD2 (6 bases). CDR3 length: 15 residues. Germline CDR1 and CDR2: SGHTS and YDEGEE. The germline V and J ends were trimmed by 4 bases and 5 bases, with 16 bases remaining between them.

This clonotype was picked up a small number of times. The DNA for the CDR3 is TGTGCCAGCAGCCAAGTTTATGAGGGCTACACCTTC. It specifies CASSQVYEGYTF. This chain joins TRBV3-1 and TRBJ1-2; D remains unclear. The CDR3 sequence is 12 residues long. From germline, CDR1 is LGHDT and CDR2 YNNKEL (reference sequence). Trimming shortened V by 1 base and J by 8 bases, and 8 bases separated the two germline ends.

The genes are TRBV9 and TRBJ1-1, with D possibly TRBD1 on 5 matching bases. With 0 bases removed from V and 3 bases from J, the gap between germline ends came to 9 bases. This CDR3 spans 14 amino acids. The germline CDR1 and CDR2 sequences are SGDLS and YYNGEE. In nucleotides, the CDR3 is TGTGCCAGCAGCGTAGCCCCGGGGGACACTGAAGCTTTCTTT. Translated: CASSVAPGDTEAFF. Full variable domain (remainder filled in from reference TRBV9 and TRBJ1-1): DSGVTQTPKHLITATGQRVTLRCSPRSGDLSVYWYQQSLDQGLQFLIQYYNGEERAKGNILERFSAQQFPDLHSELNLSSLELGDSALYFCASSVAPGDTEAFFGQGTRLTVV.

This chain uses TRBV10-3 with TRBJ1-6; perhaps TRBD1 as D (6 bases). Germline V CDR1 and CDR2: ENHRY, SYGVKD. The CDR3 is 14 residues long. V was clipped by 5 bases and J by 8 bases, with 13 bases between them. CDR3: CAISSRGGHSPLHF. The CDR3, as DNA: TGTGCCATCAGTTCGAGGGGGGGGCATTCACCCCTCCACTTT.

This clonotype was seen repeatedly, ten times or more. The chain recombines TRBV7-2 with TRBJ1-5; the D is unclear. The CDR3 spans 13 residues. The germline V gene has CDR1 SGHTA and CDR2 FQGNSA. With 8 bases removed from V and 0 bases from J, the gap between germline ends came to 8 bases. The CDR3 bases are TGTGCCAGCGCAGCAAATAGCAATCAGCCCCAGCATTTT. It is translated as CASAANSNQPQHF.

This clonotype has just a few counts. The CDR3 sequence: CASSGGQSSYSNQPQHF. The CDR3 DNA reads as TGTGCCAGCAGTGGTGGACAGTCAAGTTATAGCAATCAGCCCCAGCATTTT. V is TRBV28 and J is TRBJ1-5; perhaps TRBD1 as D (6 bases). The CDR3 covers 17 residues. The germline V and J ends were trimmed by 5 bases and 0 bases, with 17 bases remaining between them. Germline V gene sequence: CDR1 MDHEN, CDR2 SYDVKM.

The chain couples TRBV19 to TRBJ1-2; D may be TRBD1 (6 bases). Germline V CDR1 and CDR2: LNHDA, SQIVND (reference sequence). V was cut by 4 bases and J by 8 bases, with 26 bases left in between. This CDR3 spans 17 amino acids. As DNA, the CDR3 is TGTGCCAGTAGTAACCCTCGGCGGGGGCTAACTAAGGACGGCTACACCTTC. Amino acid sequence: CASSNPRRGLTKDGYTF.

This clonotype showed up just a few times. The rearrangement uses TRBV11-2 and TRBJ2-1; perhaps TRBD2 as D (5 bases). Germline V gives CDR1 SGHAT, CDR2 FQNNGV. The length of the CDR3 is 16 residues. V was pared by 5 bases and J by 0 bases, with 14 bases between. DNA of the CDR3: TGTGCCAGCAGCCAAGGACTCGGCAGCTCCTACAATGAGCAGTTCTTC. Encoded protein: CASSQGLGSSYNEQFF.

The chain is built from TRBV4-2 and TRBJ1-4; a weak D match, TRBD1 (6 bases). The CDR3 is made up of 16 amino acids. Germline assignment: CDR1 LGHNA and CDR2 YNFKEQ. Trimming cost V 1 base and J 6 bases, with 15 bases left between them. The DNA for the CDR3 is TGTGCCAGCAGCCAAGTTTCCGGCCAGGGGTATGAAAAACTGTTTTTT. Protein: CASSQVSGQGYEKLFF.